Below are 21 T cell receptor beta chains sequenced from a single sample in a study of technical replicates of blood from several donors. Sequenced by immunoSEQ multiplex PCR; TCRdb stores in-frame clones only, minus some. The data contain 95,000 to 100,000 clones, approximately 96% of them seen just once; the ten biggest clones take up less than 0.25%. Input material: T cells isolated from PBMCs. Every receptor here comes from a human donor in good health.

The rearrangement joins TRBV2 to TRBJ2-1, with 13 bases lining up with TRBD2. Trimming at V came to 4 bases and at J to 2 bases, leaving 14 bases not matched to a gene. The germline gives CDR1 SNHLY, CDR2 FYNNEI. This CDR3 comprises 20 residues. CDR3 protein: CASSGPKTTGTSGAYNEQFF. CDR3 nucleotides: TGTGCCAGCAGTGGGCCTAAAACGACCGGGACTAGCGGGGCCTACAATGAGCAGTTCTTC. The entire variable domain, with the rest obtained from reference TRBV2 and TRBJ2-1, is as follows: EPEVTQTPSHQVTQMGQEVILRCVPISNHLYFYWYRQILGQKVEFLVSFYNNEISEKSEIFDDQFSVERPDGSNFTLKIRSTKLEDSAMYFCASSGPKTTGTSGAYNEQFFGPGTRLTVL.

The genes are TRBV5-6 and TRBJ2-2; 7 nucleotides align to TRBD2. There are 17 residues in the CDR3. CDR1 and CDR2 from the germline V gene are SGHDT and YYEEEE. The trim removed 4 bases at V and 5 bases at J, leaving 14 bases unmatched. The CDR3 sequence: CASSLISGFFGTGELFF. CDR3 sequence (DNA): TGTGCCAGCAGCCTTATTAGCGGGTTTTTTGGAACCGGGGAGCTGTTTTTT.

In its sample, this clone was seen a few times. This chain links TRBV28 with TRBJ1-5, with 8 bases lining up with TRBD1. V trimming: 8 bases; J trimming: 2 bases; junction bases outside the gene matches: 8. The CDR3 has 15 amino acids. The germline V gene has CDR1 MDHEN and CDR2 SYDVKM. The CDR3 loop reads CASLSLGQGNQPQHF. CDR3 DNA: TGTGCCAGCTTATCCCTGGGACAGGGCAATCAGCCCCAGCATTTT.

This clone has only one observation. Germline and junction disagree at one end, which may indicate a read error. This sequence joins TRBV7-9 and TRBJ2-5; D is perhaps TRBD1 (6 bases). The CDR3 is made up of 12 amino acids. Germline values: CDR1 SEHNR, CDR2 FQNEAQ (reference sequence). The CDR3: CASSLDKQGQHF. The CDR3 DNA reads TGTGCCAGCAGCCTAGACAAACAGGGCCAGCACTTC.

The V and J genes are TRBV4-2 and TRBJ2-2; perhaps TRBD1 as D (7 bases). The length of the CDR3 is 15 residues. Deletions cut 5 bases from V and 8 bases from J, with 18 bases between. Germline lookup yields CDR1 LGHNA and CDR2 YNFKEQ. The CDR3 loop reads CASSARQGGRGELFF. The CDR3, as DNA: TGTGCCAGCAGCGCCCGACAGGGAGGTAGGGGGGAGCTGTTTTTT.

The chain is built from TRBV27 and TRBJ2-2; 7 positions match TRBD2. The germline CDR1 and CDR2 sequences are MNHEY and SMNVEV (reference sequence). The CDR3 is 17 amino acids. The J segment lost 3 bases and the V segment lost 7 bases, leaving 14 bases of the junction unmatched. CDR3 nucleotide sequence: TGTGCCAGCACTCCCTTGGGAGAGCGGGATCACACCGGGGAGCTGTTTTTT. Residues: CASTPLGERDHTGELFF.

The chain couples TRBV19 to TRBJ2-7; TRBD1 aligns across 7 bases. Germline V gene sequence: CDR1 LNHDA, CDR2 SQIVND (reference sequence). Trimming took 7 bases from V and 12 from J; bases not matched to a gene: 15. This CDR3 is 13 amino acids long. The CDR3 DNA reads as TGTGCCAGTATTAAACAGGGGCCCTCCGGAGCGTACTTC. It translates to CASIKQGPSGAYF. The variable domain in full, completed from reference TRBV19 and TRBJ2-7, reads DGGITQSPKYLFRKEGQNVTLSCEQNLNHDAMYWYRQDPGQGLRLIYYSQIVNDFQKGDIAEGYSVSREKKESFPLTVTSAQKNPTAFYLCASIKQGPSGAYFGPGTRLTVT.

The chain recombines TRBV6-5 with TRBJ2-7; 7 bases map to TRBD1. Germline V CDR1 and CDR2: MNHEY, SVGAGI. Trimming cost V 1 base and J 1 base; bases outside gene matches: 1. The CDR3 is made up of 14 amino acids. CDR3 bases: TGTGCCAGCAGTTACTTACAGGGGTCCTACGAGCAGTACTTC. Encoded protein: CASSYLQGSYEQYF.

The genes are TRBV7-4 and TRBJ2-7; D is unclear. CDR1 SGHVT and CDR2 SQSDAQ come from the germline V gene. V was clipped by 7 bases and J by 1 base, with 14 bases between them. There are 14 residues in the CDR3. The CDR3 DNA follows: TGTGCCAGCAACCCAGTTGGGCCATCCTACGAGCAGTACTTC. Amino acid sequence: CASNPVGPSYEQYF.

The chain's CDR3 is CASSQEYGGPLHF. CDR3 sequence (DNA): TGCGCCAGCAGCCAAGAATACGGGGGACCCCTCCACTTT. The chain combines TRBV4-1 with TRBJ1-6; tentative D call: TRBD1 (5 bases). The length of the CDR3 is 13 residues. The V gene's germline CDR1 is MGHRA and CDR2 YSYEKL. V lost 0 bases to trimming and J lost 12 bases, with 9 bases between them.

The chain employs TRBV2 and TRBJ2-4; a weak D match, TRBD2 (6 bases). The V gene lost 4 bases and the J gene lost 0 bases, with 16 bases spanning the gap. The CDR3 is 17 residues long. The germline CDR1 and CDR2 sequences are SNHLY and FYNNEI. The CDR3 here is CASSVLEAGLAKNIQYF. In DNA form, the CDR3 reads TGTGCCAGCAGTGTTTTGGAGGCGGGGCTAGCCAAAAACATTCAGTACTTC.

This chain links TRBV6-5 with TRBJ1-5; D ambiguous. Looked up from germline, CDR1 is MNHEY and CDR2 is SVGAGI. This CDR3 is built from 14 residues. Trimming removed 8 bases at V and 2 bases at J, with 13 bases between. CDR3 DNA: TGTGCCAGCCGGGCGGGTTCGGGCAATCAGCCCCAGCATTTT. Encoded protein: CASRAGSGNQPQHF.

This sequence joins TRBV7-9 and TRBJ2-1; 8 bases map to TRBD1. The CDR3 length is 12 residues. The V gene end was trimmed by 6 bases and the J gene end by 13 bases; junction bases not matched to a gene: 8. Germline values: CDR1 SEHNR, CDR2 FQNEAQ (reference sequence). CDR3 nucleotides: TGTGCCAGCAGGAACGGACAGGGTGAACAGTTCTTC. It yields the protein CASRNGQGEQFF.

The chain combines TRBV7-9 with TRBJ2-5, with 7 bases aligning to TRBD1. With 5 bases clipped from V and 2 bases from J, the junction kept 11 bases outside the gene matches. This CDR3 has 16 amino acids. The germline CDR1 and CDR2 sequences are SEHNR and FQNEAQ (reference sequence). As DNA, the CDR3 is TGTGCCAGCAGCCGTACCCCTGACAGGGAGCAAGAGACCCAGTACTTC. It specifies CASSRTPDREQETQYF.

The chain is built from TRBV5-6 and TRBJ2-2; possibly TRBD2 for D (6 bases). Per germline, CDR1 SGHDT and CDR2 YYEEEE. V lost 0 bases and J 3 bases, leaving 9 bases between the germline ends. The CDR3 consists of 15 residues. The CDR3: CASSLAGGDTGELFF. The CDR3 nucleotides are TGTGCCAGCAGCTTGGCCGGGGGAGACACCGGGGAGCTGTTTTTT.

The rearrangement links TRBV19 to TRBJ2-1; 9 bases align to TRBD2. CDR1 and CDR2 from the germline V gene are LNHDA and SQIVND (reference sequence). Trimming took 6 bases from V and 6 from J; bases not matched to a gene: 6. This CDR3 contains 14 residues. CDR3 loop: CASRMAGGTNEQFF. The CDR3 DNA sequence: TGTGCCAGTAGAATGGCGGGGGGGACCAATGAGCAGTTCTTC.

The chain carries TRBV13 and TRBJ1-1; D not certain. This CDR3 has 16 amino acids. Trimming cost V 0 bases and J 0 bases, with 11 bases left between them. CDR1 PRHDT and CDR2 FYEKMQ come from the germline V gene (reference sequence). CDR3 coding DNA: TGTGCCAGCAGCTTAGGCCTTTCAGGTATGAACACTGAAGCTTTCTTT. Its protein product is CASSLGLSGMNTEAFF.

DNA of the CDR3: TGTGCCAGCAGCTTAAGACAGGGGGGAGTAGCTAATGAAAAACTGTTTTTT. This sequence encodes CASSLRQGGVANEKLFF. V is TRBV7-9 and J is TRBJ1-4; TRBD1 matches 9 bases. In germline, CDR1 is SEHNR, CDR2 FQNEAQ (reference sequence). The CDR3 sequence is 17 residues long. Unmatched junction bases numbered 7, after V lost 2 bases and J lost 3 bases.

This chain connects TRBV28 to TRBJ1-2; tentatively, D is TRBD1 (5 bases). Per germline, CDR1 MDHEN and CDR2 SYDVKM. CDR3 length equals 13 residues. V dropped 5 bases and J dropped 4 bases, with 11 bases sitting between them. DNA of the CDR3: TGTGCCAGCAGTCCGATCGGGGGCTATGGCTACACCTTC. Translation: CASSPIGGYGYTF.

This chain uses TRBV5-6 with TRBJ2-3, with D hard to call. The CDR3 has 13 amino acids. The germline V and J ends were trimmed by 1 base and 4 bases, with 7 bases remaining between them. CDR1 and CDR2 from the germline V gene are SGHDT and YYEEEE. Written as DNA, the CDR3 is TGTGCCAGCAGCTTGCAAACGGCAGATACGCAGTATTTT. Translation: CASSLQTADTQYF.

This clone has a handful of counts. The chain is built from TRBV20-1 and TRBJ1-1; tentatively, D is TRBD1 (6 bases). The V end was cut by 6 bases, the J end by 7 bases, with 12 bases between. From germline, CDR1 is DFQATT and CDR2 SNEGSKA (reference sequence). The CDR3 extends over 11 amino acids. In DNA form, the CDR3 reads TGCAGTGCCCCCGGACAGAGTGAAGCTTTCTTT. Protein sequence: CSAPGQSEAFF.